Listed below are T cell receptor beta chains from one sample, sequenced in a study of blood T cells in healthy people across ages. Via MiXCR, TCRdb re-called the 5' RACE reads, giving one row per CDR3 protein. The sample includes 800,000 to 950,000 distinct CDR3 sequences, roughly 28% of them seen just once. This sample also appeared in a second study, on T cells of mothers and their children.

Specimen: blood. The receptor source for this set is a woman aged 40 to 55 in good health. Each CDR3 is given with its conserved first and last residue.

cdr3_aa v_call
CASSVGGSNEQFF TRBV9
CASPTGGPTDTQYF TRBV18
CASSQEGSYQETQYF TRBV3-1
CASSIGQPNGYTF TRBV19
CASSWGRTYTDTQYF TRBV5-1
CASSYWVDRTVGYTF TRBV6-6
CASTPGGAGANVLTF TRBV12-3/TRBV12-4
CASSLRQGATDTQYF TRBV11-1
CASSLEVGHREQYF TRBV5-1
CASSPGTPYYEQYF TRBV7-2
CASRWGEGPYEQYF TRBV5-1
CASSQMTGRRGSYEQYF TRBV27
CASKQIIGTDEQYF TRBV5-1
CASSQNRDQTQYF TRBV6-1
CASSDSGQLTDTQYF TRBV6-4
CASSITAAGYEQYF TRBV19
CASSWDRVSNQPQHF TRBV7-2
CASSPQGTSYSEQFF TRBV5-1
CASSPGRGSGNTIYF TRBV6-5
CASSLKGLTNEKLFF TRBV7-9
CASSYSEGRNYGYTF TRBV6-5
CASSQDATAVGEQYF TRBV4-3
CASSQVGTSTGELFF TRBV3-1
CASSVDPGDQPQHF TRBV9
CASSPDRQGLQETQYF TRBV12-3/TRBV12-4
CASSQGGSGYYEQYF TRBV4-1
CASSGSRIGYTF TRBV7-9
CASSRGTNEKLFF TRBV12-3/TRBV12-4
CASSLAAQYEQYF TRBV7-9
CASSLDKYEQYF TRBV5-1
CASSSPLGLNSYEQYF TRBV28
CASSYSDGGGYTF TRBV5-6
CGSSLPGQGNYGYTF TRBV4-2
CSSRGVVEKLFF TRBV29-1
CASSSHGAGANVLTF TRBV7-8
CAWSRGTGTYEQYF TRBV30
CASSLRFQDNEQFF TRBV5-5
CSGSHFLLAGGPRLTDNEQFF TRBV29-1
CSSQDPQETRYF TRBV29-1
CATSSGDRGYNQPQHF TRBV15
CASSLVVYTPVYNEQFF TRBV7-9
CASSVTSEADTQYF TRBV7-3
CASSPERGYGYTF TRBV12-3/TRBV12-4
CASSSGPLGTYNEQFF TRBV12-3/TRBV12-4
CASSLPSGTQETQYF TRBV7-2
CASSQRITQYF TRBV4-3
CASGSGRGQQETQYF TRBV7-7
CASSSGQLKNIQYF TRBV12-3/TRBV12-4
CASSSRRNWGREGYTF TRBV6-2/TRBV6-3
CASRRDIGSPLHF TRBV28
CASSSGQVVQGYTF TRBV28
CSARDYRQGANTGELFF TRBV20-1
CASSLRDRVSYEQYF TRBV28
CSYQTGDEQYF TRBV29-1